Listed here are 30 T cell receptor beta chains from one sample, sequenced in a study of blood T cell repertoires in COVID-19. The assay was immunoSEQ multiplex PCR, and TCRdb's table has in-frame clones only and misses some. Here the sample spans hundreds of thousands of clones, roughly 89% being singletons. The source material was peripheral blood. These receptors originate from a woman aged 30 to 39 with active or convalescent COVID-19.

The V call is TRBV4-2, the J call TRBJ2-2, with 13 bases fitting TRBD2. The CDR3 is made up of 19 amino acids. Germline trimming cut 4 bases from V and 4 bases from J; bases unmatched to any gene: 12. CDR1 LGHNA and CDR2 YNFKEQ come from the germline V gene. CDR3 residues: CASSPGTSGDPGGTGELFF. The CDR3 bases are TGTGCCAGCAGCCCTGGGACTAGCGGGGACCCCGGGGGCACCGGGGAGCTGTTTTTT.

The rearrangement joins TRBV11-1 to TRBJ2-5, with no clear D. Germline assignment: CDR1 SGHAT and CDR2 FQDESV (reference sequence). V lost 1 base, J lost 3 bases, and 6 bases lay in between. The CDR3 is 13 amino acids. The DNA for the CDR3 is TGTGCCAGCAGCTTAGGTACAGAAGAGACCCAGTACTTC. Translated: CASSLGTEETQYF.

The CDR3 sequence is CASSLRGGGQETQYF. CDR3 DNA sequence: TGCGCCAGCAGCTTGAGGGGAGGGGGCCAAGAGACCCAGTACTTC. The V gene is TRBV5-1, the J gene TRBJ2-5; weak D call: TRBD2 (7 bases). CDR3 length: 15 amino acids. Trimming took off 1 base at V and 1 base at J, with 11 bases between the two ends. Looked up from germline, CDR1 is SGHRS and CDR2 is YFSETQ.

CDR3 bases: TGTGCCACCAGCAGAGATTCAGGGGGCGCGGGCAATCAGCCCCAGCATTTT. Its translation is CATSRDSGGAGNQPQHF. The V gene is TRBV15, the J gene TRBJ1-5; 8 bases match TRBD1. The J segment lost 2 bases and the V segment lost 0 bases, leaving 6 bases of the junction unmatched. The CDR3 runs to 17 residues. Germline CDR1 LNHNV, CDR2 YYDKDF (reference sequence).

The V gene is TRBV5-1, the J gene TRBJ2-2, with 13 bases aligning to TRBD2. The length of the CDR3 is 15 residues. Losses at the gene ends were 2 bases for V and 6 bases for J; bases not matched to a gene: 1. Per germline, CDR1 SGHRS and CDR2 YFSETQ. CDR3 protein: CASSLGTSGAGELFF. DNA of the CDR3: TGCGCCAGCAGCTTAGGGACTAGCGGGGCCGGGGAGCTGTTTTTT. Drawing the rest from reference TRBV5-1 and TRBJ2-2, the complete variable domain is KAGVTQTPRYLIKTRGQQVTLSCSPISGHRSVSWYQQTPGQGLQFLFEYFSETQRNKGNFPGRFSGRQFSNSRSEMNVSTLELGDSALYLCASSLGTSGAGELFFGEGSRLTVL.

The chain employs TRBV4-1 and TRBJ2-1; D is perhaps TRBD1 (6 bases). There are 15 residues in the CDR3. Trimming removed 0 bases at V and 4 bases at J, with 10 bases between. Germline V gene data show CDR1 as MGHRA and CDR2 as YSYEKL. The CDR3 nucleotides are TGCGCCAGCAGCCAAGATCCCGGACAGTACAATGAGCAGTTCTTC. It codes for CASSQDPGQYNEQFF.

V is TRBV11-2 and J is TRBJ2-2; no clear D. The germline V gene encodes CDR1 SGHAT and CDR2 FQNNGV. V lost 5 bases to trimming and J lost 4 bases, with 5 bases between them. The CDR3 loop spans 12 amino acids. The CDR3 reads CASSPSTGELFF. The CDR3 bases are TGTGCCAGCAGCCCCTCCACCGGGGAGCTGTTTTTT.

The V call is TRBV5-1, the J call TRBJ1-4; no definite D call. The germline V gene encodes CDR1 SGHRS and CDR2 YFSETQ. The CDR3 has 14 amino acids. The V gene lost 4 bases and the J gene lost 5 bases, with 12 bases spanning the gap. CDR3 sequence reads: CASSPSGENEKLFF. The CDR3 nucleotides read TGCGCCAGCAGCCCCTCCGGGGAAAATGAAAAACTGTTTTTT.

The CDR3, as DNA: TGTGCCAGTAGTACGGTACAGGGAGGGCAGCCCCAGCATTTT. Protein: CASSTVQGGQPQHF. The chain joins TRBV19 to TRBJ1-5; weak D call: TRBD1 (6 bases). The CDR3 has 14 residues. Germline V gene lookup returns CDR1 LNHDA and CDR2 SQIVND (reference sequence). Trimming stripped 4 bases from V and 7 bases from J, with 14 bases between.

The rearrangement uses TRBV7-7 and TRBJ2-5, with 7 bases matching TRBD2. The CDR3 extends over 14 amino acids. V dropped 5 bases and J dropped 5; count of bases not matched to a gene: 8. In germline, CDR1 is SSHAT, CDR2 FNYEAQ (reference sequence). In DNA form, the CDR3 reads TGTGCCAGCAGCCCTAGCGGAACGGCGGAGACCCAGTACTTC. Its translation: CASSPSGTAETQYF.

This clone was observed a single time. The J gene is TRBJ2-3, the V gene TRBV27; 8 bases are shared with TRBD2. The CDR3 length is 16 residues. Germline V gives CDR1 MNHEY, CDR2 SMNVEV (reference sequence). Trimming took 2 bases from V and 5 from J; bases not matched to a gene: 9. CDR3 in amino acids: CASSLIVGGVRDTQYF. The CDR3 nucleotides read TGTGCCAGCAGTTTAATTGTCGGGGGGGTAAGAGATACGCAGTATTTT.

In this sample, this clone turned up once. CDR3 DNA: TGTGCCAGCAGCTCGGACAGCTCCTACGAGCAGTACTTC. Its translation is CASSSDSSYEQYF. The V and J genes are TRBV7-6 and TRBJ2-7; D may be TRBD1 (6 bases). CDR3 length: 13 residues. Trimming pared 4 bases from V and 0 bases from J, leaving 7 bases between. Germline CDR1 and CDR2: SGHVS and FNYEAQ.

This chain joins TRBV6-5 and TRBJ1-2; D is possibly TRBD1 (6 bases). CDR1 MNHEY and CDR2 SVGAGI come from the germline V gene. V gave up 6 bases and J gave up 4 bases, with 15 bases separating them. The CDR3 loop spans 14 amino acids. Written as DNA, the CDR3 is TGTGCCAGCAGGGGTGGGGGCGCGTCCTATGGCTACACCTTC. This encodes CASRGGGASYGYTF.

The V call is TRBV14, the J call TRBJ2-6; 9 positions match TRBD1. This CDR3 comprises 17 residues. V shed 4 bases, J shed 4 bases, and the junction held 8 bases outside the gene matches. CDR1 and CDR2 (germline): SGHDN, FVKESK. CDR3 nucleotide sequence: TGTGCCAGCAGCCTATATAACAGGGGGCCAGGGGCCAACGTCCTGACTTTC. The encoded protein is CASSLYNRGPGANVLTF.

This clone was counted only a few times. This chain uses TRBV5-4 with TRBJ2-7; TRBD1 agrees at 7 bases. Germline CDR1 is SGHNT and CDR2 is YYREEE (reference sequence). The CDR3 loop spans 16 amino acids. V was clipped by 0 bases and J by 3 bases; unmatched bases: 9. CDR3 region: CASSLDQGQSGYEQYF. The CDR3 DNA follows: TGTGCCAGCAGCTTGGACCAGGGACAGTCAGGCTACGAGCAGTACTTC.

The count of this clone is one. The chain employs TRBV21-1 and TRBJ1-3; TRBD1, the table's D call, was not compared with the DNA. TRBV21-1 is annotated as a pseudogene. The CDR3 length is 17 residues. In DNA form, the CDR3 reads TGTGCCAGCAGCAAAAGATTGCACAGGAAATCTGGAAACACCATATATTTT. Translated, it gives CASSKRLHRKSGNTIYF.

The rearrangement links TRBV19 to TRBJ1-2; 7 bases agree with TRBD1. CDR3 size: 13 residues. Germline CDR1 reads LNHDA; CDR2 reads SQIVND (reference sequence). J lost 0 bases, V lost 11 bases, and 6 bases had no gene match. The CDR3 loop is CAVGTATNYGYTF. The CDR3 DNA sequence: TGTGCCGTAGGGACAGCCACTAACTATGGCTACACCTTC.

The chain recombines TRBV3-1 (or the pseudogene TRBV3-2) with TRBJ1-1; 11 bases are shared with TRBD1. The CDR3 loop spans 19 amino acids. Looked up from germline, CDR1 is LGHDT and CDR2 is YNNKEL (reference sequence). V trimming: 0 bases; J trimming: 6 bases; junction bases outside the gene matches: 15. This chain's CDR3 is CASSQDQGGTGGTPAEAFF. CDR3 sequence (DNA): TGTGCCAGCAGCCAAGATCAGGGAGGGACAGGGGGTACTCCGGCTGAAGCTTTCTTT.

The chain joins TRBV6-1 to TRBJ2-5, with 15 nucleotides matching TRBD2. Germline lookup yields CDR1 MNHNS and CDR2 SASEGT. This CDR3 has 16 amino acids. Losses at the gene ends were 3 bases for V and 5 bases for J; bases not matched to a gene: 4. The DNA for the CDR3 is TGTGCCAGCAGTGAGTGGACTAGCGGGGGGGCGGAGACCCAGTACTTC. As protein: CASSEWTSGGAETQYF.

V and J are TRBV5-1 and TRBJ1-2; TRBD1 matches at 8 bases. CDR1 SGHRS and CDR2 YFSETQ come from the germline V gene. CDR3 length: 13 residues. V was clipped by 3 bases and J by 7 bases; unmatched bases: 5. Here the CDR3 reads CASSSDRGRGYTF. CDR3 nucleotide sequence: TGCGCCAGCAGCTCTGACAGGGGTCGTGGCTACACCTTC.

The gene calls are TRBV5-1 and TRBJ2-2; TRBD1 matches 9 bases. V shed 3 bases and J 3 bases; nucleotides not matched to a gene: 6. This CDR3 spans 16 amino acids. From germline, CDR1 is SGHRS and CDR2 YFSETQ. CDR3: CASSSGTGWDTGELFF. In DNA form, the CDR3 reads TGCGCCAGCAGCTCCGGGACAGGGTGGGACACCGGGGAGCTGTTTTTT.

V and J are TRBV4-2 and TRBJ2-3; 8 nucleotides line up with TRBD1. Germline values: CDR1 LGHNA, CDR2 YNFKEQ. This CDR3 contains 14 residues. V was clipped by 0 bases and J by 6 bases; unmatched bases: 2. Here the CDR3 DNA reads TGTGCCAGCAGCCAAGAACACAGGGGGGATACGCAGTATTTT. As protein: CASSQEHRGDTQYF.

This clone was counted a few times. This same CDR3 is encoded by further DNA sequences in the sample. The genes are TRBV11-2 and TRBJ1-2; a possible D gene is TRBD1 (6 bases). Germline V CDR1 and CDR2: SGHAT, FQNNGV. The V gene lost 1 base and the J gene lost 2 bases, with 11 bases spanning the gap. CDR3 length: 15 residues. The CDR3 nucleotides read TGTGCCAGCAGCTTAGGGACAGCGTCGAACTATGGCTACACCTTC. It yields the protein CASSLGTASNYGYTF.

The chain employs TRBV19 and TRBJ1-6, with 7 bases matching TRBD1. The CDR3 loop spans 15 amino acids. Germline V CDR1 and CDR2: LNHDA, SQIVND (reference sequence). With V trimmed by 7 bases and J by 10 bases, 13 bases remained unmatched. CDR3 loop: CASMSRGPASSPLHF. The CDR3 DNA follows: TGTGCCAGTATGAGTAGGGGGCCCGCATCATCACCCCTCCACTTT.

A remark on this clone: Other DNA sequences from this sample encode an identical CDR3 as well. The J gene is TRBJ1-1, the V gene TRBV2; 9 bases are shared with TRBD1. The V gene's germline CDR1 is SNHLY and CDR2 FYNNEI. This CDR3 has 13 residues. The V segment lost 11 bases and the J segment 4 bases; nucleotides outside the gene matches: 8. The CDR3: CASRGQGATEAFF. Here the CDR3 DNA reads TGTGCCTCACGGGGACAGGGAGCCACTGAAGCTTTCTTT.

A single count supports this clone. This sequence joins TRBV29-1 and TRBJ1-1; maybe TRBD1 (5 bases). Per the germline V gene, CDR1 is SQVTM and CDR2 is ANQGSEA. V was trimmed by 5 bases and J by 0 bases, leaving 22 bases between them. This CDR3 comprises 17 residues. The CDR3 loop is CSVQVRQGTSMNTEAFF. The DNA for the CDR3 is TGCAGCGTTCAGGTCCGGCAGGGTACTTCCATGAACACTGAAGCTTTCTTT.

This chain links TRBV27 with TRBJ2-7, with TRBD2 matching over 8 bases. CDR1 is MNHEY, CDR2 SMNVEV, per germline (reference sequence). V gave up 4 bases and J gave up 2 bases; unmatched junction bases: 4. The CDR3 runs 14 residues. CDR3 loop: CASSSYSGTYEQYF. In nucleotides, the CDR3 is TGTGCCAGCAGTTCGTATAGCGGGACCTACGAGCAGTACTTC.

CDR3 residues: CASSPRTAPGNTIYF. In DNA, the CDR3 is TGCGCCAGCAGCCCCAGGACAGCCCCTGGAAACACCATATATTTT. The chain uses TRBV5-1 and TRBJ1-3; a weak D match, TRBD1 (6 bases). CDR1 and CDR2 from the germline V gene are SGHRS and YFSETQ. Trimming stripped 4 bases from V and 2 bases from J, with 13 bases between. CDR3 length: 15 residues.

The chain employs TRBV13 and TRBJ2-1; D is undetermined. The CDR3 has 13 residues. V lost 5 bases to trimming and J lost 6 bases, with 11 bases between them. Germline CDR1 and CDR2: PRHDT and FYEKMQ (reference sequence). The CDR3 bases are TGTGCCAGCAGCCGGAGACCCTCCAATGAGCAGTTCTTC. It specifies CASSRRPSNEQFF.

In DNA form, the CDR3 reads TGTGCCAGCAGTGGGGACTTAAACACCGGGGAGCTGTTTTTT. The encoded protein is CASSGDLNTGELFF. The chain recombines TRBV2 with TRBJ2-2; weak D call: TRBD2 (6 bases). CDR3 length equals 14 residues. The V and J ends lost 4 bases and 2 bases respectively, with 8 bases between them. The germline gives CDR1 SNHLY, CDR2 FYNNEI.